These T cell receptor beta chains were read from a single sample in a study of graft-versus-host responses after intestinal transplantation. Measured with immunoSEQ multiplex PCR; TCRdb has only the in-frame clones, and not every one. The repertoire holds about 51,000 clones, with about 89% as singletons. No antigens are known for them. The sample in question was unstimulated CD4+ T cells sorted from spleen or lymph node cells, obtained before transplant. These TCRs come from a human donor who was the organ donor for an intestinal transplant. The CDR3 runs from the conserved cysteine through the conserved F or W. Fields, in order: V gene, D gene, J gene, clone size, CDR3 DNA, CDR3 protein. D genes are given only for firm matches. Clone size is not always given. Where it is, it says once, few, many or a class for expanded clones.

TRBV6-4	.	TRBJ2-3	once	TGTGCCAGCAGTGAAATACCCCGGGACACGGGTACGCAGTATTTT	CASSEIPRDTGTQYF
TRBV4-2	.	TRBJ1-5	.	TGTGCCAGCAGCCAAAGTGTCCAGGGCGGAGGGGCACAGCCCCAGCATTTT	CASSQSVQGGGAQPQHF
TRBV7-2	.	TRBJ1-2	once	TGTGCCAGCAGCTTAGACAGGGACTATGGCTACACCTTC	CASSLDRDYGYTF
TRBV11-2	.	TRBJ1-2	.	TGTGCCAGCAGCCCCTGGGGCCCTCTCTATGGCTACACCTTC	CASSPWGPLYGYTF
TRBV11-1	.	TRBJ2-1	.	TGTGCCAGCAGCTTAGCTCCTAGCTACAATGAGCAGTTCTTC	CASSLAPSYNEQFF
TRBV5-1	.	TRBJ1-1	once	TGCGCCAGCAGCCAGGTGGGTAACACTGAAGCTTTCTTT	CASSQVGNTEAFF
TRBV21-1	.	TRBJ1-2	.	TGTGCCAGCAGCAAATCGAGGCAGGGGGAATCTAACTATGGCTACACCTTC	CASSKSRQGESNYGYTF
TRBV7-9	.	TRBJ2-7	.	TGTGCCAGCAGCTTAGTTGGGGGCCACTACGAGCAGTACTTC	CASSLVGGHYEQYF
TRBV2	TRBD2	TRBJ2-5	.	TGTGCCAGCAGTGCAGAGGTGCTAGCGGGAGAGACCCAGTACTTC	CASSAEVLAGETQYF
TRBV6-1	.	TRBJ1-1	.	TGTGCCAGCAGTGGCAACAGGGTCGTGAACACTGAAGCTTTCTTT	CASSGNRVVNTEAFF
TRBV4-3	.	TRBJ1-2	.	TGCGCCAGCAGCCAGAGGCCTCAGGGTAGTAAGGGCTACACCTTC	CASSQRPQGSKGYTF
TRBV5-4	TRBD2	TRBJ2-7	.	TGTGCCAGCAGCTTGGGGCTAGCGGGAGAGAGTTACGAGCAGTACTTC	CASSLGLAGESYEQYF
TRBV28	TRBD1	TRBJ1-5	.	TGTGCCAGCAGTGGCCCGGACAGGGGGGCTCAGCCCCAGCATTTT	CASSGPDRGAQPQHF
TRBV19	.	TRBJ2-2	.	TGTGCCAGTAGTATTCGAGCTTCGAACACCGGGGAGCTGTTTTTT	CASSIRASNTGELFF
TRBV7-3	.	TRBJ1-1	.	TGTGCCAGCAGCGTCGGCCCGGGCACTGAAGCTTTCTTT	CASSVGPGTEAFF
TRBV4-3	.	TRBJ1-2	few	TGCGCCAGCAGCCAAGAAGGTACGGGAGGCTACACCTTC	CASSQEGTGGYTF
TRBV5-6	.	TRBJ1-2	.	TGTGCCAGCAGCCCTGACAGGAGGTATGGCTACACCTTC	CASSPDRRYGYTF
TRBV29-1	.	TRBJ1-1	.	TGCAGCGTTGAGAAAGGGGCCCTTGAAGCTTTCTTT	CSVEKGALEAFF
TRBV30	.	TRBJ2-7	once	TGTGCCTGGAGTAGAGAGAGGTCCTCCGTGGAGCAGTACTTC	CAWSRERSSVEQYF
TRBV6-5	TRBD2	TRBJ2-1	.	TGTGCCAGCAGTTATCTAGCGGGAGTGGGCAATGAGCAGTTCTTC	CASSYLAGVGNEQFF
TRBV7-6	TRBD2	TRBJ2-7	.	TGTGCCAGCAGCCAGGGGACTAGCGGGACTTACGAGCAGTACTTC	CASSQGTSGTYEQYF
TRBV25-1	.	TRBJ2-2	.	TGTGCCAGCGCCCATGCCGACAGGAGGTACACCGGGGAGCTGTTTTTT	CASAHADRRYTGELFF
TRBV6-5	TRBD1	TRBJ1-1	.	TGTGCCAGCAGTTTGCTTACAGGGGGTGGGACTGAAGCTTTCTTT	CASSLLTGGGTEAFF
TRBV9	.	TRBJ2-3	.	TGTGCCAGCAGCGTAGTTCCCCACACAGATACGCAGTATTTT	CASSVVPHTDTQYF
TRBV27	.	TRBJ2-7	.	TGTGCCAGCAGTTTGCGGGCTCTGGGGACCTACGAGCAGTACTTC	CASSLRALGTYEQYF
TRBV6-1	.	TRBJ1-2	.	TGTGCCAGCAGTGAATACGGGAGTAACTATGGCTACACCTTC	CASSEYGSNYGYTF
TRBV5-6	TRBD2	TRBJ2-1	.	TGTGCCAGCAGCTCGAGACAGACTAGCACCCCCGAGCAGTTCTTC	CASSSRQTSTPEQFF
TRBV28	TRBD1	TRBJ1-1	.	TGTGCCAGCAGACAAAGGGCAGGGGGTGATGAAGCTTTCTTT	CASRQRAGGDEAFF
TRBV7-2	TRBD2	TRBJ2-1	.	TGTGCCAGCAGCTTAGTTTCGGGACTAGCGGGAGATAATGAGCAGTTCTTC	CASSLVSGLAGDNEQFF
TRBV19	.	TRBJ1-2	.	TGTGCCAGTAGGCCACTCAGGGGTAATGGCTACACCTTC	CASRPLRGNGYTF
TRBV7-6	.	TRBJ2-2	.	TGTGCCAGCAGCCCCAGAGGGGGATCGTTCGTGACCGGGGAGCTGTTTTTT	CASSPRGGSFVTGELFF
TRBV28	TRBD1	TRBJ1-1	.	TGTGCCAGCAGTCAGGGGGGCACTGAAGCTTTCTTT	CASSQGGTEAFF
TRBV7-9	.	TRBJ1-1	.	TGTGCCAGCAGCTCCACAGAGAACACTGAAGCTTTCTTT	CASSSTENTEAFF
TRBV30	.	TRBJ1-1	.	TGTGCCTGGAGTGTACGCGGCCACAAAGCTTTCTTT	CAWSVRGHKAFF
TRBV27	.	TRBJ2-7	few	TGTGCCAGCAGCCGGGAGTCCACTCGGGTGGAGCAGTACTTC	CASSRESTRVEQYF
TRBV6-6	.	TRBJ2-7	few	TGTGCCAGCAGTTACCTTCTCGAGCAGTACTTC	CASSYLLEQYF
TRBV5-1	.	TRBJ2-7	once	TGCGCCAGCAGCCCCGGAGGGAACGCGAGGTACGAGCAGTACTTC	CASSPGGNARYEQYF
TRBV6-5	.	TRBJ1-2	.	TGTGCCAGCAGCCGAACCATCGACAGCGCCTATGGCTACACCTTC	CASSRTIDSAYGYTF
TRBV14	TRBD1	TRBJ2-7	.	TGTGCCAGCAGCGGGACAGCCTACGAGCAGTACTTC	CASSGTAYEQYF
TRBV6-6	.	TRBJ2-7	.	TGTGCCAGCAGTTACACCACAGGGAGCTCCTACGAGCAGTACTTC	CASSYTTGSSYEQYF
TRBV2	.	TRBJ1-1	.	TGTGCCAGCAGTAACCTAATGGAGACGATAAGTTTCTTT	CASSNLMETISFF
TRBV25-1	TRBD1	TRBJ1-2	.	TGTGCCAGCAGTGTCGGGACAGGCTATGGCTACACCTTC	CASSVGTGYGYTF
TRBV5-1	TRBD1	TRBJ2-5	.	TGCGCCAGTACGGGACAGGGTCTTCTTGAGACCCAGTACTTC	CASTGQGLLETQYF
TRBV6-1	TRBD1	TRBJ1-1	.	TGTGCCAGCATAAGGGACAGGGGGCACACTGAAGCTTTCTTT	CASIRDRGHTEAFF
TRBV10-2	.	TRBJ2-5	.	TGCGCCAGCAGTGACCCGAGGAGAGGGGAGACCCAGTACTTC	CASSDPRRGETQYF
TRBV6-4	TRBD1	TRBJ2-1	.	TGTGCCAGCAGTGGATCAGGGGGCAATGAGCAGTTCTTC	CASSGSGGNEQFF
TRBV5-6	.	TRBJ1-2	.	TGTGCCAGCAGCTTGGTCTTACTAAAGGGCTACACCTTC	CASSLVLLKGYTF